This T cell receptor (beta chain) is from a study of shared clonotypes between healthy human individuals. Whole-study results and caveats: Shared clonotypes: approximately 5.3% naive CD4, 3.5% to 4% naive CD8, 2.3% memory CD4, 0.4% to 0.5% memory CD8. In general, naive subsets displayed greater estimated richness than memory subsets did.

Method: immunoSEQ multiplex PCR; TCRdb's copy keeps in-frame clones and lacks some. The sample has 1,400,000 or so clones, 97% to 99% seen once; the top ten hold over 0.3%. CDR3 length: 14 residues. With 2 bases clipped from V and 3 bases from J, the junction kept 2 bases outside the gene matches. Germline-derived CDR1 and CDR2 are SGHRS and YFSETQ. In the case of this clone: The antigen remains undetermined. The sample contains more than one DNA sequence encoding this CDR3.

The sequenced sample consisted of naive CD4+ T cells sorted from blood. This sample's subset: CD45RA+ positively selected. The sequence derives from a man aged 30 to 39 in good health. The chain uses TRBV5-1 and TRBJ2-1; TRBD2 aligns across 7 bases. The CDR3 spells CASSFPSGYNEQFF. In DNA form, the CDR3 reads TGCGCCAGCAGCTTCCCTAGCGGCTACAATGAGCAGTTCTTC.